This paragraph covers one TCR beta chain sequence. This receptor's antigen is unknown. Base-call qualities are not available, and no considerably larger clone is one nucleotide away. This sample stems from a study of blood T cell repertoires in COVID-19 (dated by TCRdb to about 2020). Regarding the complete study: Collaborator samples came from the United States, Italy and Spain and covered acute and convalescent phases of COVID-19. The material from the prospective study consisted of cDNA or gDNA derived from T cells, B-cell-depleted T cells, or PBMCs. The dataset comprised deeply sampled blood TCRbeta repertoires from subjects exposed to, actively infected with, or recovered from COVID-19. The repertoires were made available in a free public database intended to serve as a resource for research on the immune response to SARS-CoV-2. The samples were drawn from two sources: the first 160 participants of the ongoing ImmuneRACE study, and 1,000 to 1,500 subjects contributed by 6 global collaborators. Nearly every sample came with metadata listing a de-identified subject ID, COVID-19 status, age in years and sex. HLA class I and class II types, where available, came from metadata supplied by the sample provider rather than from assay-based typing. What the study reported, not specific to this receptor: The quantity of clinical and demographic metadata differed by source and by participant and was supplied without curation.

Germline trimming: 3 bases from V, 2 bases from J; junction bases outside gene matches: 8. From the cysteine up to the phenylalanine, the CDR3 has a length of 16 residues. Solely the CDR3 DNA is kept, with 48 bases framed from the first base. The CDR1 and CDR2 encoded by the germline V gene are MDHEN and SYDVKM. TCRbeta CDR3 regions were amplified from genomic DNA using the immunoSEQ Assay, a bias-controlled multiplex PCR. Regarding the original processing steps: Within the assay, amplification of reference gene primers was used to estimate how many nucleated cells each sample contained. Sequence reads were collapsed and filtered to measure the absolute abundance of every unique TCRbeta CDR3 rearrangement. Productive Simpson clonality was computed per sample as the square root of Simpson's diversity index over productive rearrangements. The immuneACCESS repertoire file appears here via TCRdb, limited to in-frame rearrangements. These files lack a portion of the clones; in checked studies, under half of the deficit traces to unresolved V genes, and the cause of the others is not known. Clonal size and the V and J genes are those of that table, whereas D and trimming came from the DNA. For this sample the table gives 200,000 to 250,000 clones, of which approximately 82% were detected only once. 1.9% of the sample lies in the top ten.

Another Seattle source contributed samples from volunteer blood donors who had recovered from COVID-19. Each collaborating institution followed its own protocols to collect whole blood in K2EDTA tubes. For TCRbeta analysis, collaborator samples were shipped as frozen whole blood, as isolated PBMCs, or as DNA extracted from either sample type. This TCR was recovered from a man aged 30-40 years who had recovered from COVID-19. Rearrangement joined TRBV28 to TRBJ2-3, with 7 bases matching TRBD2. The sample taken for sequencing was peripheral blood. DNA sequence: TGTGCCAGCAGTTTTCCGGCGGGGGACCTCACAGATACGCAGTATTTT. Translated, it gives CASSFPAGDLTDTQYF.